This T cell receptor (beta chain) is drawn from a study of shared clonotypes between healthy human individuals. Study results and limitations: The researchers took only blood, and tissue repertoires probably look different. The study drew on few donors, limiting represented genetic and exposure-history diversity.

Naivety among CD8 cells was defined by CD45RO negativity and positive CCR7 selection, thereby excluding terminally differentiated effector memory CD45RA+ cells. Only Caucasian adults living in Nashville, Tennessee served as donors. The V end lost 3 bases, the J end lost 4 bases, and 7 bases lay between the germline ends. In germline, CDR1 is SGHAT, CDR2 FQNNGV. This CDR3 spans 12 amino acids. The authors loaded about 200 ng DNA, some 32,000 T cell genomes, into sorted-subset replicate PCRs. The table came from immunoSEQ multiplex PCR; TCRdb's copy has only in-frame clones and leaves some out. The table records 630,000 or so clones, roughly 98% of them present only once. Regarding this clone: Its matching antigen is unknown. Other DNA sequences in this specimen translate into the identical CDR3.

This sequence originates from a man aged 25 to 40 in good health. The chain uses TRBV11-2 and TRBJ2-7; TRBD1 or TRBD2 may be the D gene (5 bases each). The source material was naive CD8+ T cells sorted from blood. CDR3 sequence: CASSFGGYEQYF. CDR3 in DNA: TGTGCCAGCAGCTTTGGGGGATACGAGCAGTACTTC.